The 15 T cell receptor beta chains presented below share a single source sample, sequenced in a study of cytomegalovirus exposure and HLA in healthy donors (dated by TCRdb to about 2017). The library was produced with the immunoSEQ multiplex PCR assay. TCRdb re-hosts the immuneACCESS table, in-frame sequences only. Its copies lack some clones; in the studies checked, an unresolved V gene accounts for under half of them, and the cause for the rest is not known. The sample yields 110,000 to 150,000 clones; approximately 92% were counted once. 9% to 9.5% of the sample lies in the top ten. Sequencing input: PBMCs. The receptors stem from a woman younger than 30 in good health and CMV-seropositive.

This rearrangement joins TRBV6-5 to TRBJ2-5; tentatively, D is TRBD1 (5 bases). V was pared by 5 bases and J by 5 bases, with 12 bases between. The CDR3 has 13 amino acids. Germline assignment: CDR1 MNHEY and CDR2 SVGAGI. Here the CDR3 reads CASSTPGWETQYF. In DNA form, the CDR3 reads TGTGCCAGCAGTACCCCAGGGTGGGAGACCCAGTACTTC.

This rearrangement joins TRBV14 to TRBJ2-7; maybe TRBD2 (5 bases). The CDR3 is made up of 16 amino acids. CDR1 is SGHDN and CDR2 is FVKESK in the germline V gene. With 0 bases removed from V and 7 bases from J, the gap between germline ends came to 19 bases. The CDR3 sequence is CASSQDRRRMAPEQYF. For the CDR3, the DNA is TGTGCCAGCAGCCAAGATCGGAGGCGAATGGCTCCAGAGCAGTACTTC.

The chain recombines TRBV28 with TRBJ2-5; D is possibly TRBD1 (6 bases). The CDR3 consists of 14 residues. Trimming removed 7 bases from V and 7 bases from J, with 19 bases in between. Germline V gives CDR1 MDHEN, CDR2 SYDVKM. CDR3 sequence (DNA): TGTGCCAGCACCAAAGAGGGGGAGCCCGGGACCCAGTACTTC. The encoded protein is CASTKEGEPGTQYF.

This rearrangement joins TRBV6-1 to TRBJ1-1; D is unresolved. The ends were cut back, 2 bases at V and 0 bases at J, with 13 bases in the middle. The CDR3 extends over 16 amino acids. Germline assignment: CDR1 MNHNS and CDR2 SASEGT. The CDR3 nucleotides read TGTGCCAGCAGTGAAACCGTCACAGTCCTGAACACTGAAGCTTTCTTT. This translates into CASSETVTVLNTEAFF.

In this sample, this clone turned up once. The chain uses TRBV9 and TRBJ2-1, with D maybe TRBD1 (6 bases). The germline V and J ends were trimmed by 0 bases and 9 bases, with 16 bases remaining between them. Germline CDR1 reads SGDLS; CDR2 reads YYNGEE. The CDR3 consists of 15 residues. This chain's CDR3 is CASSVARQELSEQFF. CDR3 in DNA: TGTGCCAGCAGCGTAGCCCGACAGGAGTTGAGTGAGCAGTTCTTC.

This chain uses TRBV9 with TRBJ2-3; perhaps TRBD2 as D (6 bases). This CDR3 is 15 amino acids long. Per the germline V gene, CDR1 is SGDLS and CDR2 is YYNGEE. V shed 1 base and J shed 1 base, with 10 bases lying between them. CDR3: CASSVTPSGTDTQYF. The CDR3 nucleotides read TGTGCCAGCAGCGTAACCCCTAGCGGCACAGATACGCAGTATTTT.

The rearrangement uses TRBV30 and TRBJ1-2; 8 nucleotides line up with TRBD1. The germline gives CDR1 GTSNPN, CDR2 SVGIG (reference sequence). The J segment lost 3 bases and the V segment lost 8 bases, leaving 11 bases of the junction unmatched. The CDR3 consists of 14 residues. The CDR3 DNA is TGTGCCGGCTCCCAGGGGGCTATTTACTATGGCTACACCTTC. It translates to CAGSQGAIYYGYTF.

The rearrangement joins TRBV9 to TRBJ2-1; 7 bases are shared with TRBD1. From germline, CDR1 is SGDLS and CDR2 YYNGEE. V lost 3 bases, J lost 7 bases, and 16 bases stayed unmatched. The CDR3 consists of 17 residues. This chain's CDR3 is CASSGSEGAEWENEQFF. CDR3 nucleotides: TGTGCCAGCAGCGGGAGCGAGGGGGCGGAATGGGAGAATGAGCAGTTCTTC.

The CDR3 bases are TGTGCCAGCAGTCTCAGGGACAGGGGTTCCTATAATTCACCCCTCCACTTT. Residues: CASSLRDRGSYNSPLHF. The chain employs TRBV2 and TRBJ1-6; TRBD1 agrees at 10 bases. J was trimmed by 1 base and V by 5 bases; bases with no gene match: 5. The CDR3 runs to 17 residues. Germline CDR1 is SNHLY and CDR2 is FYNNEI.

V is TRBV5-6 and J is TRBJ1-1; tentatively, D is TRBD1 (5 bases). Trimming cost V 0 bases and J 3 bases, with 9 bases left between them. This CDR3 has 14 residues. Looked up from germline, CDR1 is SGHDT and CDR2 is YYEEEE. The CDR3 reads CASSLAGGDTEAFF. The CDR3 DNA follows: TGTGCCAGCAGCTTGGCCGGGGGGGACACTGAAGCTTTCTTT.

The V gene is TRBV28, the J gene TRBJ1-5; D call uncertain. Trimming shortened V by 5 bases and J by 6 bases, and 14 bases separated the two germline ends. Germline CDR1 reads MDHEN; CDR2 reads SYDVKM. The CDR3 loop spans 14 amino acids. CDR3 region: CASSVAPGGQPQHF. CDR3 in DNA: TGTGCCAGCAGTGTAGCCCCAGGAGGTCAGCCCCAGCATTTT.

V usage is TRBV6-5 and J usage is TRBJ1-5, with 7 bases matching TRBD1. This CDR3 comprises 15 residues. CDR1 is MNHEY, CDR2 SVGAGI, per germline. Trimming removed 4 bases from V and 1 base from J; junction bases left unmatched: 4. Here the CDR3 reads CASSFAGGSNQPQHF. Written as DNA, the CDR3 is TGTGCCAGCAGTTTCGCAGGGGGGAGCAATCAGCCCCAGCATTTT.

Ten or more counts support this clone. The chain uses TRBV29-1 and TRBJ1-4, with D perhaps matching TRBD1 (5 bases). V lost 6 bases and J lost 2, with 13 bases in between. Looked up from germline, CDR1 is SQVTM and CDR2 is ANQGSEA. This CDR3 contains 14 residues. The CDR3 region has the DNA TGCAGCGTCGGTGCCTCAGGGACTAATGAAAAACTGTTTTTT. Translating gives CSVGASGTNEKLFF.

The chain employs TRBV25-1 and TRBJ2-5, with 7 bases matching TRBD1. The CDR3 has 15 amino acids. V dropped 4 bases and J dropped 1; count of bases not matched to a gene: 6. Germline CDR1 MGHDK, CDR2 SYGVNS. CDR3 in amino acids: CASSAGTASQETQYF. As DNA, the CDR3 is TGTGCCAGCAGTGCCGGGACAGCATCCCAAGAGACCCAGTACTTC.

In its sample, this clone was seen once. V is TRBV5-1 and J is TRBJ2-5; tentative D call: TRBD1 (6 bases). From germline, CDR1 is SGHRS and CDR2 YFSETQ. The V gene lost 5 bases and the J gene lost 1 base, with 9 bases spanning the gap. The CDR3 consists of 13 residues. The DNA of the CDR3 is TGCGCCAGCAGATGGGACACCCAAGAGACCCAGTACTTC. This encodes CASRWDTQETQYF. Full variable domain (missing parts from reference TRBV5-1 and TRBJ2-5): KAGVTQTPRYLIKTRGQQVTLSCSPISGHRSVSWYQQTPGQGLQFLFEYFSETQRNKGNFPGRFSGRQFSNSRSEMNVSTLELGDSALYLCASRWDTQETQYFGPGTRLLVL.